This TCR beta chain stems from a study of blood T cell repertoires in COVID-19. Background on the study: Acute and convalescent COVID-19 samples came from the United States, Italy and Spain. T cells, B-cell-depleted T cells, or PBMCs provided the cDNA or gDNA that served as material.

The junction had 5 bases not matched to a gene; V was cut back by 6 bases and J by 2 bases. The CDR3 is made up of 14 amino acids. CDR1 and CDR2 (germline): ENHRY, SYGVKD. In the study's own analysis: Estimates of nucleated cell counts were drawn from the amplification of reference gene primers. The method was immunoSEQ multiplex PCR; TCRdb's version includes in-frame clones alone and lacks a portion of them. The V and J calls and clone size are taken from that table; D and trimming were inferred from the DNA. The repertoire consists of around 250,000 clones, with approximately 86% occurring once and the leading ten covering 8.5% to 9%.

The sequence came from a man aged 40-55 years with active or convalescent COVID-19. The sequencing sample was made of peripheral blood. This chain links TRBV10-3 with TRBJ1-2, with TRBD1 matching 8 bases. CDR3 protein: CAISQTGANYGYTF. In DNA form, the CDR3 reads TGTGCCATCAGCCAGACAGGGGCGAACTATGGCTACACCTTC.